Listed below are T cell receptor beta chains from one sample, sequenced in a study of blood T cell repertoires in COVID-19. TCRdb's table, derived via immunoSEQ multiplex PCR, lists solely in-frame clones and lacks some. Among 200,000 to 250,000 clones, under 90% were seen once, and the ten largest hold about a sixth. The specimen was peripheral blood. The receptors were gathered from a woman over 75 with active or convalescent COVID-19. The CDR3 runs from the conserved cysteine through the conserved F or W. A D gene is named only where the DNA matches it firmly. The size entry is marked missing in some rows and otherwise reads once, few, many or a size class.

.	TRBV4-2	.	TRBJ2-2	TGTGCCAGCAGCCAAGGGCAGGCACTAGGCGCCGGGGAGCTGTTTTTT	CASSQGQALGAGELFF
TRBD1	TRBV7-2	.	TRBJ2-7	TGTGCCAGCAGCTTAGGTGGACAGGTCTACGAGCAGTACTTC	CASSLGGQVYEQYF
TRBD1	TRBV28	.	TRBJ1-4	TGTGCCAGCAGCAGGGGGTCTGAAAAACTGTTTTTT	CASSRGSEKLFF
.	TRBV7-3	.	TRBJ2-5	TGTGCCAGCAGCCCCCAGGGTTACGAGACCCAGTACTTC	CASSPQGYETQYF
TRBD2	TRBV7-6	.	TRBJ2-5	TGTGCCAGCAGCTACTCCGGACTAGCGGTTCAAGAGACCCAGTACTTC	CASSYSGLAVQETQYF
.	TRBV30	.	TRBJ2-3	TGTGCCTGGAGCAGACAGACTAGGACAGATACGCAGTATTTT	CAWSRQTRTDTQYF
.	TRBV18	.	TRBJ1-1	TGTGCCAGCTCACCCGAAGTCTGGGGACAATTGAACACTGAAGCTTTCTTT	CASSPEVWGQLNTEAFF
.	TRBV6-5	.	TRBJ1-6	TGTGCCAGCAGTTACCTGAATTCACCCCTCCACTTT	CASSYLNSPLHF
TRBD2	TRBV9	once	TRBJ2-1	TGTGCCAGCAGTGGGGACTTAGCGGGAGCCAATGAGCAGTTCTTC	CASSGDLAGANEQFF
.	TRBV29-1	.	TRBJ1-2	TGCAGCGTTGAAGGGCCAGGGACAAGGGGCTACACCTTC	CSVEGPGTRGYTF
.	TRBV18	few	TRBJ1-5	TGTGCCAGCTCTCCGTCTCCAGGGAAGAATCAGCCCCAGCATTTT	CASSPSPGKNQPQHF
TRBD1	TRBV4-1	.	TRBJ2-2	TGCGCCAGCGGGAAGACAGGGGAAGGATCCGGGGAGCTGTTTTTT	CASGKTGEGSGELFF
TRBD1	TRBV3-1/TRBV3-2	.	TRBJ2-7	TGTGCCAGCAGCCGGGGACAGGGGTCCTACGAGCAGTACTTC	CASSRGQGSYEQYF
TRBD2	TRBV29-1	.	TRBJ2-2	TGCAGCGTGTTCCGGGGGGGCCTGGACGGGGAGCTGTTTTTT	CSVFRGGLDGELFF
.	TRBV6-5	.	TRBJ2-7	TGTGCCAGCAGCAGGAGGGTTCAACAGTCCTACGAGCAGTACTTC	CASSRRVQQSYEQYF
TRBD2	TRBV4-2	few	TRBJ2-7	TGTGCCAGCAGTCGGGAAACCGGGACTAGGGGCCACGAGCAGTACTTC	CASSRETGTRGHEQYF
.	TRBV18	.	TRBJ1-1	TGTGCCAGCTCTCGAGGACAGAGTGAAGCTTTCTTT	CASSRGQSEAFF
TRBD1	TRBV19	.	TRBJ1-3	TGTGCCAGTAGCAAGGGACAGCCCTTATCTGGAAACACCATATATTTT	CASSKGQPLSGNTIYF
.	TRBV7-9	.	TRBJ1-4	TGTGCCAGCAGCTTAGGTTTCACACCAACTAATGAAAAACTGTTTTTT	CASSLGFTPTNEKLFF
.	TRBV23-1	.	TRBJ1-2	TGCGCCAGCAGTCAATCGAGATCGAGATATGGCTACACCTTC	CASSQSRSRYGYTF
.	TRBV5-1	.	TRBJ2-1	TGCGCCAGCAGCTTGGAGGTTAGCAGCTCCTACAATGAGCAGTTCTTC	CASSLEVSSSYNEQFF
TRBD1	TRBV6-5	once	TRBJ1-6	TGTGCCAGCAGTCGACCCCGGGACAGTAATTCACCCCTCCACTTT	CASSRPRDSNSPLHF
.	TRBV4-3	.	TRBJ2-3	TGCGCCAGCAGCCAAGGAAGGACTACCCGATTTGAAGATACGCAGTATTTT	CASSQGRTTRFEDTQYF
TRBD1	TRBV18	.	TRBJ2-5	TGTGCCAGCTCACCACCGACAGGGGCCTCGGAGACCCAGTACTTC	CASSPPTGASETQYF
TRBD2	TRBV6-5	.	TRBJ2-3	TGTGCCAGCAGTTACCCCGGGGGGGGCACAGATACGCAGTATTTT	CASSYPGGGTDTQYF
.	TRBV9	.	TRBJ1-2	TGTGCCAGCAGGGCAGGCCCTAACTATGGCTACACCTTC	CASRAGPNYGYTF
.	TRBV3-1/TRBV3-2	.	TRBJ2-3	TGTGCCAGCACCGATGGCTCAGATACGCAGTATTTT	CASTDGSDTQYF
.	TRBV5-5	.	TRBJ2-1	TGTGCCAGCAGCCTGATGTCGGGGGCAGGGGGCTCCTACAATGAGCAGTTCTTC	CASSLMSGAGGSYNEQFF
TRBD2	TRBV5-1	.	TRBJ2-1	TGCGCCAGCAGCTTGTCAGCTAGCGGGGGGGCCTCGACTGGGGAGCAGTTCTTC	CASSLSASGGASTGEQFF